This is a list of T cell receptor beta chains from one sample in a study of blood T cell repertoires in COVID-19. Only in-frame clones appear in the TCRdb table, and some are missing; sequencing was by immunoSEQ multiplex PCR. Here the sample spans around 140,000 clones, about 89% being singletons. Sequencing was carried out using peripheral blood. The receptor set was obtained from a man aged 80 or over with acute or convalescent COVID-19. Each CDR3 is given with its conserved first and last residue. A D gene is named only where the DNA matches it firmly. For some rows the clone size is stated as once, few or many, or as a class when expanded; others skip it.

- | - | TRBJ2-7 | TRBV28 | TGTGCCAGCAAGGCGCGGGTCTTTAGAAGCGAGCAGTACTTC | CASKARVFRSEQYF
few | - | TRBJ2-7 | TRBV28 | TGTGCCAGTAGGGAGGACTACGAGCAGTACTTC | CASREDYEQYF
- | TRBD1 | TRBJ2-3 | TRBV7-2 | TGTGCCAGCAGCTTGAGGGGGGGGACAGGGGTTATCCGAGATACGCAGTATTTT | CASSLRGGTGVIRDTQYF
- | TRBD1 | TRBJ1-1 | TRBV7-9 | TGTGCCAGCAGCAGGGGACAGGGAGACACTGAAGCTTTCTTT | CASSRGQGDTEAFF
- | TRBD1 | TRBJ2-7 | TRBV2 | TGTGCCAGCAGTACAGGGGGGAGAGAGCAGTACTTC | CASSTGGREQYF
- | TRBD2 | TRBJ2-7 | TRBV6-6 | TGTGCCAGCAGAGGGACTAGCGGGAGCGGGACTAGCGAGCAGTACTTC | CASRGTSGSGTSEQYF
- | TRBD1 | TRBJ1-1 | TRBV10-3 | TGTGCCATCAGCGACAGGGGGCGGACTGAAGCTTTCTTT | CAISDRGRTEAFF
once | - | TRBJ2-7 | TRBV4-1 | TGCGCCAGCAGCCAGGGGCCGGAGAGGAGCTACGAGCAGTACTTC | CASSQGPERSYEQYF
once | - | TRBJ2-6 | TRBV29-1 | TGCAGCGTTACAGAGGCAGGGGCTGGGGCCAACGTCCTGACTTTC | CSVTEAGAGANVLTF
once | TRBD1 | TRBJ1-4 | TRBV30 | TGTGCCTGGAGTGCTATCGGACAGGGGCAGTGGGGTTTAGAAAAACTGTTTTTT | CAWSAIGQGQWGLEKLFF
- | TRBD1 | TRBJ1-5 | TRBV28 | TGTGCCAGCAGTTTAGGGACAGGGGGCAGTCAGCTTCAGCCCCAGCATTTT | CASSLGTGGSQLQPQHF
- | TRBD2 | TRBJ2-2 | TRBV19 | TGTGCCAGTAGTACGCGGGAGACCACCGGGGAGCTGTTTTTT | CASSTRETTGELFF
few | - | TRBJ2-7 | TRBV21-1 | TGTGCCAGCATCTGGGAGACCGCACGGGAGCAGTACTTC | CASIWETAREQYF
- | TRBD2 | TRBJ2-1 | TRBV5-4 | TGTGCCAGCAGCTTGCCGGGAGGGCCGAATGAGCAGTTCTTC | CASSLPGGPNEQFF
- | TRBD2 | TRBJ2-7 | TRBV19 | TGTGCCAGTAGTGGAAACCGGGGGGGCGGCATCCACGAGCAGTACTTC | CASSGNRGGGIHEQYF
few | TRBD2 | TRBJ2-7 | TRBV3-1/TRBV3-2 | TGTGCCAGACGGGACACCCTAACTAGCGGACCACCCTACGAGCAGTACTTC | CARRDTLTSGPPYEQYF
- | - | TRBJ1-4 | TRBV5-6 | TGTGCCAGCAGCAACAGGGCCTCTTGGGGTGAAAAACTGTTTTTT | CASSNRASWGEKLFF
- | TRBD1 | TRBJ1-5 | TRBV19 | TGTGCCAGTTGGACAGGGGGAGTGTTTCAGCCCCAGCATTTT | CASWTGGVFQPQHF
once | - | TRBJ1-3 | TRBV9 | TGTGCCAGCAGCGTAGGGGGCCAGCCAAGCTCTGGAAACACCATATATTTT | CASSVGGQPSSGNTIYF
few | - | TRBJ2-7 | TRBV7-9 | TGTGCCAGCAGCTTATTTTTGGGGGGATACGAGCAGTACTTC | CASSLFLGGYEQYF
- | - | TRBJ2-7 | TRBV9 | TGTGCCAGCAGCGTTGGCAGGGGAAAGTACGAGCAGTACTTC | CASSVGRGKYEQYF
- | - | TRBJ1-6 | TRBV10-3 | TGTGCCATCAGTGAGTCTTCGGGGAATTCACCCCTCCACTTT | CAISESSGNSPLHF
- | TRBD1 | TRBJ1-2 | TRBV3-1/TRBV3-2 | TGTGCCAGCAGCCTAGGACAGGACTATGGCTACACCTTC | CASSLGQDYGYTF
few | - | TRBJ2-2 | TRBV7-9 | TGTGCCAGCAGCAGAGACTGGAACACCGGGGAGCTGTTTTTT | CASSRDWNTGELFF
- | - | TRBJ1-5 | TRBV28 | TGTGCCAGCAGTTCCCCGCGGCAGCCCCAGCATTTT | CASSSPRQPQHF
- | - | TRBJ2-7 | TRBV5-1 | TGCGCCAGCAGCTTAGCGGGTGACTCCTACGAGCAGTACTTC | CASSLAGDSYEQYF
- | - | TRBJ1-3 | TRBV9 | TGTGCCAGCAGCCCGGAGGTATGGGGCACCATATATTTT | CASSPEVWGTIYF
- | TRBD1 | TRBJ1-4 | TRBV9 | TGTGCCAGCAGCGTAGGACAGGGTGGTGAAAAACTGTTTTTT | CASSVGQGGEKLFF
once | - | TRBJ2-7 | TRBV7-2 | TGTGCCAGCAGCCCAGGGGATTTCCTCTCCTACGAGCAGTACTTC | CASSPGDFLSYEQYF
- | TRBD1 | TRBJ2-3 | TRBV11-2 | TGTGCCAGCAGAAGGACAGGGCTTGGCACAGATACGCAGTATTTT | CASRRTGLGTDTQYF
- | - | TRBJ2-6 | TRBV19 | TGTGCCAGTAGTCGGCGGGCGAACGGGGCCAACGTCCTGACTTTC | CASSRRANGANVLTF
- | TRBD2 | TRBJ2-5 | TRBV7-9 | TGTGCCAGCAGCTCAGACCGGGAGGGGCGTTGGGAGACCCAGTACTTC | CASSSDREGRWETQYF
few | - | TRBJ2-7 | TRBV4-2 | TGTGCCAGCAGCCAGGACCTGCAGGGGAGCTCCTACGAGCAGTACTTC | CASSQDLQGSSYEQYF
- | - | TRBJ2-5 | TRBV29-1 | TGCAGCGTTGAAGCGGTCGAGGAGACCCAGTACTTC | CSVEAVEETQYF
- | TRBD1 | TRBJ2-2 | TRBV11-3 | TGTGCCAGCAGTGGACAGGGGGCGACTACCGGGGAGCTGTTTTTT | CASSGQGATTGELFF
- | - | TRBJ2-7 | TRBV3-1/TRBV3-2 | TGTGCCAGCAGTGCTAGAGCTCACGAGCAGTACTTC | CASSARAHEQYF
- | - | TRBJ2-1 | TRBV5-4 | TGTGCCAGCAGCTTGGAGCGAGAGACTGCCGGTCGTGAGCAGTTCTTC | CASSLERETAGREQFF
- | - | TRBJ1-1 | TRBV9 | TGTGCCAGCAGCGTATTGGGGGGCACTGAAGCTTTCTTT | CASSVLGGTEAFF
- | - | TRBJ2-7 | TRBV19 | TGTGCCTGTAACACGGAGCAGTACTTC | CACNTEQYF
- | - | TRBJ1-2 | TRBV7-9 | TGTGCCAGCAGCTTGCTACTACATGGCTACACCTTC | CASSLLLHGYTF